The clone carrying this T cell receptor (beta chain) was observed a few times. These data originate in a study of cytomegalovirus exposure and HLA in healthy donors. PCR primers comprised 60 Vbeta and 13 Jbeta primers. Repertoires were generated with immunoSEQ multiplex PCR, while TCRdb's copy carries only in-frame clones and drops some. The data show 170,000 or so clones, roughly 84% seen once. This CDR3 contains 12 residues. J was trimmed by 5 bases and V by 4 bases; bases with no gene match: 4. Germline V gene data show CDR1 as GTSNPN and CDR2 as SVGIG (reference sequence). The TCR comes from a boy younger than 10 in good health and CMV-seronegative. Sequencing was carried out using PBMCs. The chain recombines TRBV30 with TRBJ1-1; the match to TRBD1 covers 7 bases. The CDR3 loop is CAWKQGRTEAFF. In DNA, the CDR3 is TGTGCCTGGAAACAGGGGAGGACTGAAGCTTTCTTT.